The next 10 T cell receptor beta chains were all read from a single sample in a study of regulatory T cells in long-lasting Graves disease. The time point: newly diagnosed GD, antithyroid drugs for less than 3 months. Extracted PBMC RNA gave rise to the TCR library. Both iRepertoire HTBI primers and Arm-PCR of CDR3 regions were used to build the TCR beta libraries. One entry per CDR3 protein, called by TCRdb with MiXCR from the multiplex PCR reads. The table records around 480,000 distinct CDR3 sequences, around 15% of them present only once. These data also featured in a second study, about T cells in Graves' hyperthyroidism and ophthalmopathy.

Sequenced material: peripheral blood mononuclear cells (PBMCs), taken at new diagnosis, from a patient treated with antithyroid drugs. The receptors shown here come from a woman aged 40 to 65 with Graves disease.

The chain carries TRBV9 and TRBJ2-3, with 7 positions matching TRBD2. The germline V gene encodes CDR1 SGDLS and CDR2 YYNGEE. This CDR3 has 14 amino acids. V lost 3 bases to trimming and J lost 3 bases; unmatched junction nucleotides: 4. The DNA for the CDR3 is TGTGCCAGCAGCGCGGGACTACCTACAGATACGCAGTATTTT. It specifies CASSAGLPTDTQYF.

The table lists this clonotype with many counts. J is TRBJ2-3 and V is TRBV12-3 or TRBV12-4; 8 bases are shared with TRBD2. This CDR3 is built from 17 residues. The V and J ends lost 4 bases and 6 bases, in that order; junction bases with no gene match: 15. The CDR3 loop is CASSSQLAANEGDTQYF. DNA of the CDR3: TGTGCCAGCAGTTCCCAACTAGCGGCGAATGAAGGTGATACGCAGTATTTT.

Ten or more counts support this clonotype. V usage is TRBV5-1 and J usage is TRBJ1-1; no clear D. CDR1 is SGHRS and CDR2 is YFSETQ in the germline V gene. This CDR3 has 14 residues. The V and J ends lost 4 bases and 1 base respectively, with 11 bases between them. The CDR3: CASSLRTQNTEAFF. CDR3 sequence (DNA): TGCGCCAGCAGCCTTAGAACCCAGAACACTGAAGCTTTCTTT.

This chain links TRBV2 with TRBJ1-1; D might be TRBD1 (5 bases). V shed 2 bases and J shed 5 bases, with 12 bases lying between them. Germline V lookup: CDR1 SNHLY, CDR2 FYNNEI. The CDR3 runs to 14 residues. This CDR3 is CASSESGRRTEAFF. The CDR3 bases are TGTGCCAGCAGTGAATCGGGGCGACGAACTGAAGCTTTCTTT.

The chain joins TRBV15 to TRBJ1-6; no definite D call. Germline CDR1 LNHNV, CDR2 YYDKDF (reference sequence). This CDR3 contains 13 residues. Trimming left V 1 base short and J 9 bases short, with 7 bases between. CDR3 in DNA: TGTGCCACCAGCAGAGGTCCTGGTTCACCCCTCCACTTT. It yields the protein CATSRGPGSPLHF. Looking up the rest from reference TRBV15 and TRBJ1-6 gives the full variable domain: DAMVIQNPRYQVTQFGKPVTLSCSQTLNHNVMYWYQQKSSQAPKLLFHYYDKDFNNEADTPDNFQSRRPNTSFCFLDIRSPGLGDTAMYLCATSRGPGSPLHFGNGTRLTVT.

The CDR3 here is CRLRGRNTIYF. CDR3 coding DNA: TGCAGGCTCCGGGGACGAAACACCATATATTTT. The rearrangement uses TRBV20-1 and TRBJ1-3, with a weak D call TRBD1 (5 bases). Germline V gives CDR1 DFQATT, CDR2 SNEGSKA (reference sequence). The CDR3 consists of 11 residues.

This clonotype was observed many times. The rearrangement joins TRBV5-1 to TRBJ2-1; possibly TRBD1 for D (5 bases). The CDR3 is made up of 13 amino acids. The ends were cut back, 3 bases at V and 6 bases at J, with 10 bases in the middle. Germline V gene sequence: CDR1 SGHRS, CDR2 YFSETQ. CDR3 sequence (DNA): TGCGCCAGCAGCTGGGGCCAGGGCAATGAGCAGTTCTTC. Its translation: CASSWGQGNEQFF.

This clonotype has a handful of counts. V usage is TRBV12-5 and J usage is TRBJ1-2; 7 nucleotides align to TRBD1. With V trimmed by 2 bases and J by 0 bases, 3 bases remained unmatched. From germline, CDR1 is LGHNT and CDR2 FRNRAP. The CDR3 is 15 amino acids. Written as DNA, the CDR3 is TGTGCTAGTGGTTTGCGACAGGGATCTAACTATGGCTACACCTTC. It yields the protein CASGLRQGSNYGYTF. Based on the CDR3 plus reference TRBV12-5 and TRBJ1-2, the full variable domain is DARVTQTPRHKVTEMGQEVTMRCQPILGHNTVFWYRQTMMQGLELLAYFRNRAPLDDSGMPKDRFSAEMPDATLATLKIQPSEPRDSAVYFCASGLRQGSNYGYTFGSGTRLTVV.

This clonotype was counted a few times. This sequence joins TRBV19 and TRBJ2-4; D ambiguous. Germline V gene lookup returns CDR1 LNHDA and CDR2 SQIVND (reference sequence). V lost 3 bases to trimming and J lost 7 bases, with 4 bases between them. The CDR3 is made up of 11 amino acids. The chain's CDR3 is CASSIGNIQYF. CDR3 bases: TGTGCCAGTAGTATCGGGAACATTCAGTACTTC.

This clonotype occurred many times. The CDR3: CASSQGQNTGELFF. CDR3 coding DNA: TGTGCCAGCAGCCAAGGACAGAACACCGGGGAGCTGTTTTTT. The chain combines TRBV14 with TRBJ2-2, with D unresolved. This CDR3 contains 14 residues. Germline V gene lookup returns CDR1 SGHDN and CDR2 FVKESK. Trimming removed 1 base from V and 1 base from J, with 4 bases in between.